This entry lists 32 T cell receptor beta chains sequenced from one sample in a study of blood T cell repertoires in COVID-19. Assay: immunoSEQ multiplex PCR; the TCRdb copy retains only in-frame clones and omits some. Of 150,000 or so clones in the sample, roughly 83% were seen once. Source material: peripheral blood. The receptors were gathered from a woman aged 55 to 70 with COVID-19, enrolled during active disease.

V usage is TRBV7-9 and J usage is TRBJ1-2, with TRBD1 identical over 8 bases. CDR3 size: 16 residues. V lost 4 bases and J lost 2; bases outside the gene matches: 9. The V gene's germline CDR1 is SEHNR and CDR2 FQNEAQ (reference sequence). CDR3 in amino acids: CASSSDRAPSNYGYTF. The CDR3 bases are TGTGCCAGCAGCTCGGACAGGGCCCCTTCCAACTATGGCTACACCTTC.

The chain is built from TRBV10-3 and TRBJ2-7; D is undetermined. V lost 6 bases and J 3 bases, leaving 6 bases between the germline ends. The CDR3 is 11 residues long. Looked up from germline, CDR1 is ENHRY and CDR2 is SYGVKD. In nucleotides, the CDR3 is TGTGCCATCAGACTCGTCTACGAGCAGTACGTC. As protein: CAIRLVYEQYV.

The rearrangement links TRBV30 to TRBJ1-3; D perhaps matches TRBD1 (5 bases). There are 14 residues in the CDR3. The V end was cut by 5 bases, the J end by 1 base, with 12 bases between. Germline loops: CDR1 GTSNPN, CDR2 SVGIG (reference sequence). This CDR3 is CAWGGTPSGNTIYF. Written as DNA, the CDR3 is TGTGCCTGGGGGGGGACTCCATCTGGAAACACCATATATTTT.

The chain links TRBV7-2 to TRBJ1-1; a weak D match, TRBD1 (6 bases). This CDR3 has 17 amino acids. Germline V gene lookup returns CDR1 SGHTA and CDR2 FQGNSA. V lost 1 base, J lost 2 bases, and 17 bases lay in between. This CDR3 is CASSLVFSGRGNTEAFF. CDR3 DNA sequence: TGTGCCAGCAGCTTAGTTTTTTCGGGCAGGGGAAACACTGAAGCTTTCTTT.

This chain connects TRBV6-5 to TRBJ1-1; D ambiguous. The CDR3 has 13 residues. Trimming stripped 6 bases from V and 7 bases from J, with 15 bases between. CDR1 MNHEY and CDR2 SVGAGI come from the germline V gene. The CDR3 DNA follows: TGTGCCAGCAGCGTCACAGCTTCGCTTGAAGCTTTCTTT. Its translation is CASSVTASLEAFF.

The chain couples TRBV5-1 to TRBJ1-5; D perhaps matches TRBD1 (5 bases). V was trimmed by 0 bases and J by 5 bases, leaving 12 bases between them. The CDR3 has 15 residues. CDR1 is SGHRS and CDR2 is YFSETQ in the germline V gene. CDR3 loop: CASSLAGELDQPQHF. In DNA form, the CDR3 reads TGCGCCAGCAGCTTGGCGGGGGAATTGGATCAGCCCCAGCATTTT.

The chain couples TRBV10-1 to TRBJ1-1; no clear D. CDR1 WNHNN and CDR2 SYGVQD come from the germline V gene (reference sequence). V lost 1 base, J lost 0 bases, and 6 bases lay in between. This CDR3 is built from 14 residues. The CDR3 loop reads CASSEYGVNTEAFF. In DNA, the CDR3 is TGCGCCAGCAGTGAGTACGGAGTGAACACTGAAGCTTTCTTT.

This clone was observed a single time. The chain uses TRBV19 and TRBJ2-1, with 8 bases identical to TRBD1. CDR1 and CDR2 from the germline V gene are LNHDA and SQIVND (reference sequence). The CDR3 is 14 residues long. Trimming took 3 bases from V and 6 from J; bases not matched to a gene: 4. The CDR3 DNA reads as TGTGCCAGTAGTATGGTACAGGGGGGCAATGAGCAGTTCTTC. Encoded protein: CASSMVQGGNEQFF. The full variable domain, its missing parts supplied by reference TRBV19 and TRBJ2-1, is DGGITQSPKYLFRKEGQNVTLSCEQNLNHDAMYWYRQDPGQGLRLIYYSQIVNDFQKGDIAEGYSVSREKKESFPLTVTSAQKNPTAFYLCASSMVQGGNEQFFGPGTRLTVL.

The sample holds one count of this clone. The CDR3 region is CASSQGRGQGQPQHF. Written as DNA, the CDR3 is TGTGCCAGCAGCCAAGGAAGGGGACAGGGACAGCCCCAGCATTTT. The chain links TRBV3-1 (or the pseudogene TRBV3-2) to TRBJ1-5; 9 nucleotides align to TRBD1. Per germline, CDR1 LGHDT and CDR2 YNNKEL (reference sequence). The CDR3 totals 15 residues. Germline trimming cut 1 base from V and 7 bases from J; bases unmatched to any gene: 5.

The rearrangement links TRBV5-1 to TRBJ2-1, with D maybe TRBD2 (5 bases). The CDR3 extends over 15 amino acids. Germline loops: CDR1 SGHRS, CDR2 YFSETQ. Trimming took 3 bases from V and 7 from J, leaving 17 bases between them. CDR3 in DNA: TGCGCCAGCAGCTCAGCGGCCTTCATGGGGAATGAGCAGTTCTTC. Amino acids: CASSSAAFMGNEQFF.

This chain joins TRBV7-9 and TRBJ1-6, with D perhaps TRBD1 (5 bases). Trimming stripped 4 bases from V and 6 bases from J, with 10 bases between. Germline values: CDR1 SEHNR, CDR2 FQNEAQ (reference sequence). This CDR3 has 14 amino acids. The CDR3 region is CASSSDRLNSPLHF. DNA of the CDR3: TGTGCCAGCAGCTCCGACAGACTTAATTCACCCCTCCACTTT.

The rearrangement links TRBV7-8 to TRBJ1-2; TRBD1 might be the D (5 bases). The CDR3 contains 13 residues. Germline CDR1 SGHVS, CDR2 FQNEAQ. The V end was cut by 6 bases, the J end by 8 bases, with 16 bases between. The CDR3 reads CASSYRRGDGYTF. The CDR3, as DNA: TGTGCCAGCAGTTACAGGCGCGGGGACGGCTACACCTTC.

This chain connects TRBV25-1 to TRBJ2-2; 9 bases are shared with TRBD2. Germline V gives CDR1 MGHDK, CDR2 SYGVNS. This CDR3 spans 15 amino acids. Germline trimming cut 4 bases from V and 2 bases from J; bases unmatched to any gene: 2. The CDR3 region is CASSVAGANTGELFF. The CDR3, as DNA: TGTGCCAGCAGTGTAGCGGGAGCTAACACCGGGGAGCTGTTTTTT.

The CDR3 DNA sequence: TGTGCCAGCACGCAGGTCCGCTCTGGAAACACCATATATTTT. Residues: CASTQVRSGNTIYF. This chain uses TRBV6-5 with TRBJ1-3; D gene uncertain. The germline gives CDR1 MNHEY, CDR2 SVGAGI. V lost 7 bases, J lost 0 bases, and 10 bases lay in between. The CDR3 covers 14 residues.

The chain employs TRBV5-1 and TRBJ1-2; no definite D call. The germline V gene encodes CDR1 SGHRS and CDR2 YFSETQ. The CDR3 contains 13 residues. Trimming shortened V by 4 bases and J by 3 bases, and 10 bases separated the two germline ends. CDR3 amino acids: CASSPWTDYGYTF. The CDR3 DNA sequence: TGCGCCAGCAGCCCGTGGACTGACTATGGCTACACCTTC.

This chain joins TRBV30 and TRBJ1-5; D ambiguous. There are 16 residues in the CDR3. Germline CDR1 reads GTSNPN; CDR2 reads SVGIG (reference sequence). V was trimmed by 2 bases and J by 2 bases, leaving 16 bases between them. The CDR3 DNA is TGTGCCTGGAGTACCCGGGGTGGAGGTGGCAATCAGCCCCAGCATTTT. Translating gives CAWSTRGGGGNQPQHF.

The chain couples TRBV9 to TRBJ1-1; maybe TRBD1 (6 bases). CDR1 and CDR2 from the germline V gene are SGDLS and YYNGEE. Trimming pared 0 bases from V and 7 bases from J, leaving 13 bases between. The CDR3 runs to 14 residues. CDR3 sequence reads: CASSVVGEGGEAFF. In nucleotides, the CDR3 is TGTGCCAGCAGCGTAGTCGGGGAGGGGGGTGAAGCTTTCTTT.

The chain employs TRBV6-5 and TRBJ2-3; a weak D match, TRBD2 (7 bases). V was trimmed by 10 bases and J by 0 bases, leaving 11 bases between them. Germline V gene lookup returns CDR1 MNHEY and CDR2 SVGAGI. There are 13 residues in the CDR3. DNA of the CDR3: TGTGCCAACCGGGGGGCTAGCACAGATACGCAGTATTTT. Translating gives CANRGASTDTQYF.

V and J are TRBV9 and TRBJ1-5, with D perhaps matching TRBD1 (6 bases). CDR3 length equals 15 residues. V was clipped by 2 bases and J by 0 bases, with 9 bases between them. Germline V gene lookup returns CDR1 SGDLS and CDR2 YYNGEE. The chain's CDR3 is CASSVLQGSNQPQHF. In nucleotides, the CDR3 is TGTGCCAGCAGCGTCCTACAGGGTAGCAATCAGCCCCAGCATTTT.

The V and J genes are TRBV9 and TRBJ2-2; 9 bases fit TRBD1. Per germline, CDR1 SGDLS and CDR2 YYNGEE. V dropped 0 bases and J dropped 6; count of bases not matched to a gene: 9. The CDR3 contains 17 residues. The CDR3 DNA reads as TGTGCCAGCAGCGTAGATCACGGGACAGGGTTGCCCGGGGAGCTGTTTTTT. Residues: CASSVDHGTGLPGELFF.

The chain is built from TRBV19 and TRBJ1-1, with TRBD1 as a possible D gene (6 bases). The CDR3 length is 15 residues. From germline, CDR1 is LNHDA and CDR2 SQIVND (reference sequence). Trimming cost V 5 bases and J 0 bases, with 13 bases left between them. CDR3 sequence (DNA): TGTGCCAGTAGTGAACAGGGTCTGGTGAACACTGAAGCTTTCTTT. Protein product: CASSEQGLVNTEAFF.

The chain links TRBV5-8 to TRBJ1-1; D is unclear. This CDR3 has 14 residues. The germline V and J ends were trimmed by 4 bases and 6 bases, with 16 bases remaining between them. In germline, CDR1 is SGHTS, CDR2 YDEGEE. This chain's CDR3 is CASSAGSGRAEAFF. The CDR3 bases are TGTGCCAGCAGCGCTGGATCTGGGCGGGCTGAAGCTTTCTTT.

This chain links TRBV10-2 with TRBJ2-5; D remains ambiguous. Germline V gene lookup returns CDR1 WSHSY and CDR2 SAAADI. V lost 2 bases to trimming and J lost 5 bases, with 3 bases between them. The CDR3 sequence is 11 residues long. The CDR3 coding sequence is TGCGCCAGCAGTGAGCTGGAGACCCAGTACTTC. As protein: CASSELETQYF.

There are a few counts of this clone. The chain couples TRBV3-1 (or the pseudogene TRBV3-2) to TRBJ1-2; 9 bases fit TRBD1. The CDR3 length is 16 residues. The ends lost 3 bases at V and 3 bases at J; junction bases unmatched: 8. CDR1 LGHDT and CDR2 YNNKEL come from the germline V gene (reference sequence). The CDR3 sequence: CASSQGRTGAHYGYTF. CDR3 coding DNA: TGTGCCAGCAGCCAGGGTCGGACAGGGGCTCACTATGGCTACACCTTC.

V usage is TRBV6-6 and J usage is TRBJ2-5, with 12 bases fitting TRBD2. Trimming cost V 5 bases and J 4 bases; bases outside gene matches: 11. CDR3 length: 17 residues. Germline loops: CDR1 MNHNY, CDR2 SVGAGI (reference sequence). CDR3 in DNA: TGTGCCAGCAGTCGACTAGCGGGAGCCATAAGAGTAGAGACCCAGTACTTC. Its protein is CASSRLAGAIRVETQYF.

The chain has TRBV30 and TRBJ1-1, with D tentatively TRBD1 (6 bases). Germline V lookup: CDR1 GTSNPN, CDR2 SVGIG (reference sequence). The ends were cut back, 3 bases at V and 3 bases at J, with 14 bases in the middle. This CDR3 comprises 14 residues. The CDR3 nucleotides are TGTGCCTGGAGGATTTGGGGGCGGGACACTGAAGCTTTCTTT. This sequence encodes CAWRIWGRDTEAFF.

This clone was counted a single time. The chain has TRBV18 and TRBJ1-6; no firm D call. V lost 2 bases, J lost 6 bases, and 11 bases lay in between. In germline, CDR1 is KGHSH, CDR2 LQKENI. The CDR3 runs 15 residues. The DNA of the CDR3 is TGTGCCAGCTCACCAAAGTGGCAGATTAATTCACCCCTCCACTTT. Its protein product is CASSPKWQINSPLHF.

The V gene is TRBV7-9, the J gene TRBJ1-2, with TRBD1 as a possible D gene (5 bases). This CDR3 has 15 residues. The V gene lost 5 bases and the J gene lost 2 bases, with 15 bases spanning the gap. Germline assignment: CDR1 SEHNR and CDR2 FQNEAQ (reference sequence). The CDR3 loop reads CASSKGDWRNYGYTF. In DNA form, the CDR3 reads TGTGCCAGCAGCAAAGGGGACTGGAGGAACTATGGCTACACCTTC.

V usage is TRBV19 and J usage is TRBJ1-5; 8 bases map to TRBD1. CDR3 length: 14 amino acids. Trimming took 8 bases from V and 5 from J; bases not matched to a gene: 8. Germline V gene sequence: CDR1 LNHDA, CDR2 SQIVND (reference sequence). The CDR3 nucleotides are TGTGCCAGTTCCTGGACAGGGCAATATCAGCCCCAGCATTTT. Translated: CASSWTGQYQPQHF.

This clone has a handful of counts. V is TRBV7-3 and J is TRBJ1-6; D unresolved. Trimming stripped 1 base from V and 9 bases from J, with 16 bases between. The CDR3 extends over 16 amino acids. Germline V gene lookup returns CDR1 SGHTA and CDR2 FQGTGA. CDR3 sequence (DNA): TGTGCCAGCAGCTTAAGCCCTAGCGGGGTTTTTTCACCCCTCCACTTT. Protein product: CASSLSPSGVFSPLHF.

This rearrangement joins TRBV19 to TRBJ1-1; D gene unclear. Trimming pared 1 base from V and 1 base from J, leaving 4 bases between. Germline loops: CDR1 LNHDA, CDR2 SQIVND (reference sequence). The CDR3 has 13 amino acids. The CDR3: CASSIAENTEAFF. CDR3 DNA: TGTGCCAGTAGTATAGCAGAGAACACTGAAGCTTTCTTT.

The chain combines TRBV14 with TRBJ1-6, with a possible D match to TRBD1 (6 bases). Trimming cost V 6 bases and J 7 bases, with 10 bases left between them. The germline V gene has CDR1 SGHDN and CDR2 FVKESK. CDR3 length equals 13 residues. The CDR3 loop is CASRGTWNSPLHF. For the CDR3, the DNA is TGTGCCAGCAGGGGGACATGGAATTCACCCCTCCACTTT. The full variable domain, completed using reference TRBV14 and TRBJ1-6, is EAGVTQFPSHSVIEKGQTVTLRCDPISGHDNLYWYRRVMGKEIKFLLHFVKESKQDESGMPNNRFLAERTGGTYSTLKVQPAELEDSGVYFCASRGTWNSPLHFGNGTRLTVT.